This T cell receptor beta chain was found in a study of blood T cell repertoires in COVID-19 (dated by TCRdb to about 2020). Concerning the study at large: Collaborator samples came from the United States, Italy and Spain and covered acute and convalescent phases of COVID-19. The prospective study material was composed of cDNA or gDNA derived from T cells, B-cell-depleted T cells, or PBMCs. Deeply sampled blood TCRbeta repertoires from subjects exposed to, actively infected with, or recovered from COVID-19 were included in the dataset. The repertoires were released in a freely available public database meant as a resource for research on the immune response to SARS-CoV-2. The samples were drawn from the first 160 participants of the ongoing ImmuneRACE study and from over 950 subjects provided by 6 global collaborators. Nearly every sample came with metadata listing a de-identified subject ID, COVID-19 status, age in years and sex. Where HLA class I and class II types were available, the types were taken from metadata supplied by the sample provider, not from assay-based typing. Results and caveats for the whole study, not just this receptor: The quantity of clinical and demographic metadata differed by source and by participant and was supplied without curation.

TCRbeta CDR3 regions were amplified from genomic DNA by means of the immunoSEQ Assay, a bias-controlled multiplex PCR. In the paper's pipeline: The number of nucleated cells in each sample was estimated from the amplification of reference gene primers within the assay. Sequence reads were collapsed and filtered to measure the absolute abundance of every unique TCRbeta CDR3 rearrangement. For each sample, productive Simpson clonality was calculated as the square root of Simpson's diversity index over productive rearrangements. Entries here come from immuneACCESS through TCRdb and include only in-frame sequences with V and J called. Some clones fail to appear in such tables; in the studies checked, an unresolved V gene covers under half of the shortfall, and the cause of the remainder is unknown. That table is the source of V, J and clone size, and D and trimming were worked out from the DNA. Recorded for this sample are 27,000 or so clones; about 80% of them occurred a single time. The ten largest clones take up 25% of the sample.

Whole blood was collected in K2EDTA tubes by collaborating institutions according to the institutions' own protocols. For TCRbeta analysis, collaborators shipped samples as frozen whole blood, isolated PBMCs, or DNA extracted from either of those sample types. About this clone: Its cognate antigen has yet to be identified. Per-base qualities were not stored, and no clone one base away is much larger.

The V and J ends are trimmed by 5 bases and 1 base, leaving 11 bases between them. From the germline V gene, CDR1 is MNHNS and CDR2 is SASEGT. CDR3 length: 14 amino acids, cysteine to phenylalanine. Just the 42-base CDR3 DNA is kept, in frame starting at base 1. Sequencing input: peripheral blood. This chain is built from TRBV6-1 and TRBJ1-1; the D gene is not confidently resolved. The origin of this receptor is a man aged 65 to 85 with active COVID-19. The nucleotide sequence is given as TGTGCCAGCAGTTCCGACACCGAGAACACTGAAGCTTTCTTT. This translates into CASSSDTENTEAFF.